Presented here are 6 T cell receptor beta chains from one specimen sequenced in a study of T cells after yellow fever vaccination. Each CDR3 protein gets one entry after TCRdb re-called the 5' RACE reads with MiXCR. This table holds a few hundred thousand distinct CDR3 sequences, less than 8.5% found once. This specimen consisted of CD4+ T cells sorted from PBMCs, obtained 15 days after the yellow fever booster vaccination. The receptor source for this set is a man aged 25-40 years who received the YFV17D yellow fever vaccine.

This clonotype was picked up a small number of times. The chain joins TRBV6-1 to TRBJ2-7; TRBD2 matches 11 bases. CDR1 MNHNS and CDR2 SASEGT come from the germline V gene. This CDR3 spans 12 amino acids. V lost 4 bases and J lost 12; bases outside the gene matches: 5. The CDR3 coding sequence is TGTGCCAGCAGTGCTGCTAGCGGGAGGTGGTACTTC. Translating gives CASSAASGRWYF.

The table lists this clonotype with many counts. The chain recombines TRBV15 with TRBJ1-4, with a weak D call TRBD1 (5 bases). CDR1 and CDR2 (germline): LNHNV, YYDKDF (reference sequence). Trimming removed 1 base from V and 5 bases from J, with 11 bases in between. The CDR3 contains 15 residues. The CDR3: CATSRGTLENEKLFF. DNA for the CDR3: TGTGCCACCAGCAGAGGGACACTTGAAAATGAAAAACTGTTTTTT. Full variable domain (missing parts from reference TRBV15 and TRBJ1-4): DAMVIQNPRYQVTQFGKPVTLSCSQTLNHNVMYWYQQKSSQAPKLLFHYYDKDFNNEADTPDNFQSRRPNTSFCFLDIRSPGLGDTAMYLCATSRGTLENEKLFFGSGTQLSVL.

The genes are TRBV2 and TRBJ2-3; D might be TRBD2 (5 bases). The germline V gene has CDR1 SNHLY and CDR2 FYNNEI. Trimming left V 11 bases short and J 8 bases short, with 11 bases between. The CDR3 has 10 residues. The CDR3, as DNA: TGTGCCTGGGGAGCAGCTACGCAGTATTTT. Its protein is CAWGAATQYF.

There are many counts of this clonotype. The genes are TRBV6-1 and TRBJ1-6, with 8 bases fitting TRBD1. CDR1 MNHNS and CDR2 SASEGT come from the germline V gene. This CDR3 has 13 residues. With 7 bases clipped from V and 9 bases from J, the junction kept 5 bases outside the gene matches. CDR3 loop: CASKEQGASPLHF. Here the CDR3 DNA reads TGTGCCAGCAAGGAGCAGGGGGCTTCACCCCTCCACTTT.

This clonotype was seen a handful of times. The rearrangement joins TRBV5-1 to TRBJ2-7; TRBD1 matches 9 bases. The germline V gene has CDR1 SGHRS and CDR2 YFSETQ. The length of the CDR3 is 16 residues. The V segment lost 0 bases and the J segment 3 bases; nucleotides outside the gene matches: 7. CDR3 protein: CASSLVSGQGLYEQYF. In nucleotides, the CDR3 is TGCGCCAGCAGCTTGGTGTCGGGACAGGGTCTCTACGAGCAGTACTTC.

The gene calls are TRBV5-6 and TRBJ2-1; D not resolved. The CDR3 has 13 amino acids. The V gene's germline CDR1 is SGHDT and CDR2 YYEEEE. V lost 8 bases and J lost 3, with 12 bases in between. The CDR3 here is CARGPGLYNEQFF. Here the CDR3 DNA reads TGTGCCAGGGGCCCCGGGCTCTACAATGAGCAGTTCTTC. The full variable domain, with the rest looked up from reference TRBV5-6 and TRBJ2-1, is DAGVTQSPTHLIKTRGQQVTLRCSPKSGHDTVSWYQQALGQGPQFIFQYYEEEERQRGNFPDRFSGHQFPNYSSELNVNALLLGDSALYLCARGPGLYNEQFFGPGTRLTVL.